These 22 T cell receptor beta chains were sequenced from one sample in a study of OX40 agonist ivuxolimab in advanced cancers. Using immunoSEQ multiplex PCR, the repertoire was profiled, and TCRdb retains in-frame clones only, with some absent. This table holds 57,000 or so clones, roughly 80% found once. Source: CD4+ or CD8+ T cells sorted from blood, taken in a trial of the OX40 agonist ivuxolimab. These receptors came from an adult with an advanced solid tumor such as melanoma, head and neck, liver or kidney cancer.

This clone was seen a single time. This rearrangement joins TRBV11-3 to TRBJ2-2; 8 bases map to TRBD1. V gave up 5 bases and J gave up 3 bases; unmatched junction bases: 5. Germline V gene lookup returns CDR1 SGHNT and CDR2 YENEEA. The CDR3 consists of 15 residues. CDR3 sequence reads: CASSPGTGYTGELFF. In DNA form, the CDR3 reads TGTGCCAGCAGCCCCGGGACAGGTTACACCGGGGAGCTGTTTTTT.

The chain uses TRBV5-5 and TRBJ2-5, with 8 bases lining up with TRBD1. The V gene end was trimmed by 4 bases and the J gene end by 11 bases; junction bases not matched to a gene: 13. This CDR3 is 14 amino acids long. The germline V gene has CDR1 SGHKS and CDR2 YYEKEE (reference sequence). The DNA of the CDR3 is TGTGCCAGCAGCACCCGGGACAGGCCGCCTGAGCAGTACTTC. This codes for CASSTRDRPPEQYF.

The rearrangement uses TRBV5-5 and TRBJ1-5; D not certain. V lost 0 bases, J lost 6 bases, and 13 bases lay in between. The CDR3 loop spans 15 amino acids. Germline V gene lookup returns CDR1 SGHKS and CDR2 YYEKEE (reference sequence). The CDR3 sequence: CASSLAFGVIQPQHF. Here the CDR3 DNA reads TGTGCCAGCAGCTTGGCCTTCGGGGTTATTCAGCCCCAGCATTTT.

The chain couples TRBV19 to TRBJ2-5; D is undetermined. V was pared by 6 bases and J by 3 bases, with 8 bases between. Germline V CDR1 and CDR2: LNHDA, SQIVND (reference sequence). The CDR3 length is 12 residues. Here the CDR3 reads CASSIPKETQYF. Here the CDR3 DNA reads TGTGCCAGTAGCATCCCCAAAGAGACCCAGTACTTC.

The chain recombines TRBV9 with TRBJ2-3, with TRBD2 as a possible D gene (5 bases). CDR3 length: 16 residues. Looked up from germline, CDR1 is SGDLS and CDR2 is YYNGEE. Between the trimmed V and J ends, which lost 4 bases and 4 bases, there was a span of 19 bases. CDR3 in DNA: TGTGCCAGCAGCCCGCGAATGGACGGGAACGCAGATACGCAGTATTTT. It specifies CASSPRMDGNADTQYF.

The CDR3 DNA reads as TGTGCCAGCTCACCGACAGGGATCAACACTGAAGCTTTCTTT. Amino acid sequence: CASSPTGINTEAFF. The V gene is TRBV18, the J gene TRBJ1-1; 7 bases line up with TRBD1. Trimming took 3 bases from V and 2 from J; bases not matched to a gene: 3. CDR1 is KGHSH, CDR2 LQKENI, per germline. The CDR3 runs 14 residues.

This rearrangement joins TRBV5-5 to TRBJ1-1; possible D gene TRBD1, 6 bases. The CDR3 sequence is 16 residues long. Germline assignment: CDR1 SGHKS and CDR2 YYEKEE (reference sequence). Trimming cost V 4 bases and J 7 bases, with 23 bases left between them. The CDR3 is CASSHGTPQGRVEAFF. The CDR3 DNA reads TGTGCCAGCAGCCACGGCACGCCACAGGGAAGGGTTGAAGCTTTCTTT.

CDR3 DNA sequence: TGTGCCAGCAGTCCACTTGACAGGAGCACTGAAGCTTTCTTT. Translated: CASSPLDRSTEAFF. The J gene is TRBJ1-1, the V gene TRBV28, with a possible D match to TRBD1 (6 bases). This CDR3 spans 14 amino acids. Between the trimmed V and J ends, which lost 5 bases and 4 bases, there was a span of 14 bases. CDR1 is MDHEN, CDR2 SYDVKM, per germline.

This rearrangement joins TRBV2 to TRBJ2-4; 8 nucleotides align to TRBD1. Germline CDR1 SNHLY, CDR2 FYNNEI. V shed 1 base, J shed 6 bases, and the junction held 2 bases outside the gene matches. This CDR3 has 14 residues. CDR3 sequence (DNA): TGTGCCAGCAGTGAAGTACAGGGGGTAAACATTCAGTACTTC. This translates into CASSEVQGVNIQYF.

This clone was counted a single time. The V call is TRBV7-6, the J call TRBJ2-3; D is ambiguous. Germline V CDR1 and CDR2: SGHVS, FNYEAQ. V lost 1 base to trimming and J lost 4 bases, with 9 bases between them. The CDR3 extends over 14 amino acids. The DNA for the CDR3 is TGTGCCAGCAGCTTAGGAGGTGGGGCAGATACGCAGTATTTT. Translation gives CASSLGGGADTQYF.

The chain has TRBV6-1 and TRBJ2-7; maybe TRBD1 (6 bases). V lost 8 bases and J lost 1, with 12 bases in between. Germline CDR1 MNHNS, CDR2 SASEGT. The length of the CDR3 is 13 residues. CDR3 coding DNA: TGTGCCAGCTGCTACAGGGAATCCTACGAGCAGTACTTC. It codes for CASCYRESYEQYF.

The chain uses TRBV9 and TRBJ2-3; tentative D call: TRBD1 (6 bases). The V end lost 4 bases, the J end lost 4 bases, and 19 bases lay between the germline ends. Germline-derived CDR1 and CDR2 are SGDLS and YYNGEE. CDR3 length: 16 amino acids. Here the CDR3 reads CASSPRGGVGSDTQYF. The CDR3, as DNA: TGTGCCAGCAGCCCCAGGGGCGGAGTGGGATCAGATACGCAGTATTTT.

The chain combines TRBV21-1 with TRBJ2-2; the DNA was not used to check the table's D call, TRBD1. TRBV21-1 is a listed pseudogene. CDR3 length: 15 amino acids. CDR3 coding DNA: TGTGCCAGCCGGAACGGGACAGCGAACACCGGGGAGCTGTTTTTT. Its protein product is CASRNGTANTGELFF.

The J gene is TRBJ1-5, the V gene TRBV9; D uncertain. The CDR3 has 15 residues. Per germline, CDR1 SGDLS and CDR2 YYNGEE. V was pared by 0 bases and J by 2 bases, with 9 bases between. In nucleotides, the CDR3 is TGTGCCAGCAGCGTAGAAGGGCAGGGCAATCAGCCCCAGCATTTT. This gives the protein CASSVEGQGNQPQHF. The whole variable domain, remainder taken from reference TRBV9 and TRBJ1-5, is DSGVTQTPKHLITATGQRVTLRCSPRSGDLSVYWYQQSLDQGLQFLIQYYNGEERAKGNILERFSAQQFPDLHSELNLSSLELGDSALYFCASSVEGQGNQPQHFGDGTRLSIL.

This chain uses TRBV19 with TRBJ2-3; D remains unclear. This CDR3 is built from 13 residues. Germline V gives CDR1 LNHDA, CDR2 SQIVND (reference sequence). V lost 2 bases, J lost 4 bases, and 7 bases lay in between. CDR3 region: CASSIRFSDTQYF. For the CDR3, the DNA is TGTGCCAGTAGTATACGGTTCTCAGATACGCAGTATTTT.

This chain links TRBV5-1 with TRBJ2-5; a weak D match, TRBD1 (5 bases). Deletions cut 0 bases from V and 2 bases from J, with 11 bases between. This CDR3 comprises 15 residues. CDR1 is SGHRS, CDR2 YFSETQ, per germline. DNA for the CDR3: TGCGCCAGCAGCTTGGTGGCAGGGTCTCAAGAGACCCAGTACTTC. It encodes CASSLVAGSQETQYF.

The rearrangement links TRBV7-2 to TRBJ2-7; 9 positions agree with TRBD1. There are 17 residues in the CDR3. J gave up 3 bases and V 4 bases, and 13 bases lay outside the gene matches. The germline gives CDR1 SGHTA, CDR2 FQGNSA. The CDR3 DNA reads TGTGCCAGCAGCTCCAACAGGGTACAGGGGGCCAACTACGAGCAGTACTTC. This codes for CASSSNRVQGANYEQYF.

V is TRBV6-6 and J is TRBJ1-2, with D hard to call. CDR3 size: 15 residues. V was clipped by 3 bases and J by 0 bases, with 11 bases between them. Looked up from germline, CDR1 is MNHNY and CDR2 is SVGAGI (reference sequence). The CDR3 sequence is CASSYHSDPNYGYTF. DNA for the CDR3: TGTGCCAGCAGTTATCACTCGGACCCTAACTATGGCTACACCTTC.

J is TRBJ2-5 and V is TRBV7-6; TRBD1 is a possible D gene (6 bases). CDR1 and CDR2 (germline): SGHVS, FNYEAQ. V was clipped by 5 bases and J by 1 base, with 11 bases between them. CDR3 length equals 14 residues. CDR3 sequence reads: CASSLGTTQETQYF. Written as DNA, the CDR3 is TGTGCCAGCAGCCTAGGGACAACCCAAGAGACCCAGTACTTC. Supplemented by reference TRBV7-6 and TRBJ2-5, the full variable domain reads GAGVSQSPRYKVTKRGQDVALRCDPISGHVSLYWYRQALGQGPEFLTYFNYEAQQDKSGLPNDRFSAERPEGSISTLTIQRTEQRDSAMYRCASSLGTTQETQYFGPGTRLLVL.

This chain connects TRBV6-1 to TRBJ1-2; D is ambiguous. Germline assignment: CDR1 MNHNS and CDR2 SASEGT. The CDR3 is 13 amino acids. V lost 0 bases and J 4 bases, leaving 6 bases between the germline ends. The CDR3 is CASSEASAYGYTF. In DNA, the CDR3 is TGTGCCAGCAGTGAAGCGTCGGCCTATGGCTACACCTTC.

This chain joins TRBV7-9 and TRBJ1-4, with D uncertain. The V end was cut by 1 base, the J end by 8 bases, with 14 bases between. The germline V gene encodes CDR1 SEHNR and CDR2 FQNEAQ (reference sequence). The CDR3 has 15 residues. CDR3 DNA: TGTGCCAGCAGCTTAGGTGTGGCAGGTTACGAAAAACTGTTTTTT. The encoded protein is CASSLGVAGYEKLFF.

The chain recombines TRBV10-3 with TRBJ1-1; TRBD1 matches at 7 bases. This CDR3 has 15 residues. Germline-derived CDR1 and CDR2 are ENHRY and SYGVKD. With V trimmed by 0 bases and J by 4 bases, 5 bases remained unmatched. CDR3 in DNA: TGTGCCATCAGTGAGTCGACAGGGTGGGGCACTGAAGCTTTCTTT. Amino acids: CAISESTGWGTEAFF.